This TCR beta chain was sequenced during a study of T cells in women clearing cervical HPV infection. Profiled with immunoSEQ multiplex PCR; TCRdb holds only in-frame clones, not every one. The sample includes more than 30,000 clones. V was clipped by 0 bases and J by 0 bases, with 11 bases between them. Per the germline V gene, CDR1 is DFQATT and CDR2 is SNEGSKA (reference sequence). The length of the CDR3 is 15 residues. On this clone: The read comes to an end 3 residues before the CDR3 does, leaving the germline J gene to fill in the end.

Sequences were obtained from blood buffy coat. This chain links TRBV20-1 with TRBJ2-5; possibly TRBD2 for D (6 bases). The receptor's source is a woman aged 18 to 75 with a cervical HPV16 infection that either progressed to CIN3+ or cleared (not recorded which). CDR3 DNA, as far as it was read: TGCAGTGCTAGAGATCTACTAGCCAACCAAGAGACC. This sequence encodes CSARDLLANQET. The whole CDR3 protein reads CSARDLLANQETQYF.